This entry is about one T cell receptor beta chain. Its antigen is as yet unknown. The ends were cut back, 0 bases at V and 6 bases at J, with 12 bases in the middle. Germline V gene lookup returns CDR1 KGHSH and CDR2 LQKENI. This CDR3 has 16 amino acids. Reverse transcription of all isolated RNA meant that expressed TCRB transcripts were sequenced. The assay was immunoSEQ multiplex PCR, and TCRdb's table has in-frame clones only and misses some. The sample shows 600,000 or so clones, 11% to 15% of them seen only once. These data originate in a study of beta chain features in type 1 diabetes. Study observations and caveats: TCRB CDR3 length was moderately but significantly reduced in all four CD4+ subsets of Type 1 diabetes patients.

The sequencing input was naive CD4+ T cells from blood. This TCR was sampled from a man between 18 and 35 years old with type 1 diabetes. The genes are TRBV18 and TRBJ1-6; TRBD1 is a possible D gene (5 bases). This CDR3 is CASSPPGAGGNSPLHF. In DNA, the CDR3 is TGTGCCAGCTCACCACCAGGGGCGGGGGGTAATTCACCCCTCCACTTT.